The rows below give T cell receptor beta chains drawn from one sample of a study of early T cells in non-severe SARS-CoV-2 infection. Each CDR3 protein gets one entry after TCRdb re-called the 5' RACE reads with MiXCR. The profile shows 55,000 to 65,000 distinct CDR3 sequences, approximately 12% of them singletons. Sample: whole blood. These receptors were taken from an adult who was a healthcare worker with PCR-confirmed SARS-CoV-2 infection or an uninfected control (not recorded which). CDR3s include the opening cysteine and the closing phenylalanine or tryptophan. Each record gives: CDR3 protein, CDR3 DNA, D gene, clone size, V gene, J gene. A D gene is named only where the DNA matches it firmly. Expanded clones get a size class; other rows say once, few or many, or leave the size out.

CAISDAALNTGELFF	TGTGCCATCAGTGATGCGGCCTTAAACACCGGGGAGCTGTTTTTT	.	many	TRBV10-3	TRBJ2-2
CASSLSSGIIGNEQFF	TGTGCCAGCAGTTTATCAAGCGGGATTATAGGGAATGAGCAGTTCTTC	TRBD2	many	TRBV12-3/TRBV12-4	TRBJ2-1
CASTLNTEAFF	TGTGCCAGCACCCTGAACACTGAAGCTTTCTTT	.	few	TRBV6-6	TRBJ1-1
CASGLNYEQYF	TGTGCTAGTGGTCTAAACTACGAGCAGTACTTC	.	.	TRBV12-5	TRBJ2-7
CASRKNSERNTEAFF	TGTGCCAGCAGAAAAAACAGCGAGAGGAACACTGAAGCTTTCTTT	.	many	TRBV27	TRBJ1-1
CASSLDRRAAFHEQFF	TGTGCCAGTAGTCTGGATAGGAGGGCCGCTTTCCATGAGCAGTTCTTC	.	few	TRBV19	TRBJ2-1
CAWSHGGGRYNEQFF	TGTGCCTGGAGCCATGGCGGGGGTCGCTACAATGAGCAGTTCTTC	TRBD2	many	TRBV30	TRBJ2-1
CASSWSGTGGSDEQFF	TGTGCCAGCAGCTGGTCCGGGACAGGGGGCTCGGATGAGCAGTTCTTC	TRBD1	few	TRBV7-2	TRBJ2-1
CSAGGRPYEQYF	TGCAGCGCAGGAGGGAGGCCCTACGAGCAGTACTTC	.	few	TRBV29-1	TRBJ2-7
CSVYASPRGKKREETQYF	TGCAGCGTTTATGCTTCCCCGAGGGGGAAAAAACGGGAAGAGACCCAGTACTTC	.	.	TRBV29-1	TRBJ2-5
CSARDPDNSYGYTF	TGCAGTGCTAGAGATCCAGACAACTCCTATGGCTACACCTTC	.	many	TRBV20-1	TRBJ1-2
CASSRAVGEVYEQYF	TGTGCCAGTAGTCGCGCGGTGGGAGAGGTCTACGAGCAGTACTTC	.	.	TRBV19	TRBJ2-7
CASSFRQGTQYF	TGTGCCAGCAGTTTTCGCCAGGGGACCCAGTACTTC	.	many	TRBV28	TRBJ2-5
CASSLDNRGGYLTDTQYF	TGTGCCAGCAGCTTAGATAATAGAGGAGGGTACCTCACAGATACGCAGTATTTT	.	few	TRBV7-2	TRBJ2-3
CAWGPSGGAWETQYF	TGTGCCTGGGGTCCTAGCGGGGGGGCCTGGGAGACCCAGTACTTC	TRBD2	few	TRBV30	TRBJ2-5
CSVERWQGIREAFF	TGCAGCGTTGAACGGTGGCAGGGGATTAGGGAAGCTTTCTTT	.	.	TRBV29-1	TRBJ1-1
CSVASGAEDEQFF	TGCAGCGTTGCTAGCGGAGCAGAGGATGAGCAGTTCTTC	TRBD2	few	TRBV29-1	TRBJ2-1
CASSHSVPDTQYF	TGTGCCAGCAGCCATTCCGTGCCAGATACGCAGTATTTT	.	many	TRBV3-1	TRBJ2-3
CSARTFSSYNEQFF	TGCAGTGCTAGGACTTTCTCCTCCTACAATGAGCAGTTCTTC	.	few	TRBV20-1	TRBJ2-1
CASSMGWEKLFF	TGCGCCAGCAGTATGGGTTGGGAAAAACTGTTTTTT	.	many	TRBV10-2	TRBJ1-4
CASSFRDTEAFF	TGTGCCAGCAGCTTCAGGGACACTGAAGCTTTCTTT	.	.	TRBV7-9	TRBJ1-1
CASSEALTVAVGQYF	TGTGCCAGCAGCGAAGCGCTGACAGTGGCGGTCGGGCAGTACTTC	.	many	TRBV6-1	TRBJ2-7
CSATETQGYVRQYF	TGCAGTGCAACAGAGACTCAAGGTTATGTTCGGCAGTACTTC	.	.	TRBV20-1	TRBJ2-7
CASSREGTVNTEAFF	TGTGCCAGCAGCCGCGAGGGGACAGTGAACACTGAAGCTTTCTTT	TRBD1	.	TRBV11-3	TRBJ1-1
CAISRDRDGGYTF	TGTGCCATCAGTCGGGACAGGGACGGAGGCTACACCTTC	TRBD1	.	TRBV10-3	TRBJ1-2
CASSSRTSGTSYEQYF	TGTGCCAGCAGTTCCAGGACTAGCGGGACCTCCTACGAGCAGTACTTC	TRBD2	few	TRBV11-2	TRBJ2-7
CASSQISLRPNYGYTF	TGTGCCAGCAGCCAAATCTCCCTCAGACCTAACTATGGCTACACCTTC	.	few	TRBV7-2	TRBJ1-2
CSAPGRSSYEQYF	TGCAGTGCCCCCGGACGGAGCTCCTACGAGCAGTACTTC	.	many	TRBV20-1	TRBJ2-7
CASFTGTGYGNTIYF	TGTGCCAGCTTCACCGGGACAGGGTATGGAAACACCATATATTTT	TRBD1	.	TRBV28	TRBJ1-3
CRPRAGGMNTEAFF	TGCAGACCCCGAGCCGGGGGTATGAACACTGAAGCTTTCTTT	.	many	TRBV20-1	TRBJ1-1
CASSDRDRVDYEQYF	TGTGCCAGCAGTGACCGGGACAGGGTGGACTACGAGCAGTACTTC	TRBD1	.	TRBV6-5	TRBJ2-7
CASSPVSDRGRETQYF	TGTGCCAGCAGCCCCGTTTCGGACAGGGGTAGGGAGACCCAGTACTTC	TRBD1	many	TRBV7-6	TRBJ2-5